These 2 T cell receptor beta chains came from one sample sequenced in a study of blood T cell repertoires in COVID-19. Here immunoSEQ multiplex PCR was the method, and the copy in TCRdb shows in-frame clones only, minus some. The sample yields under 300,000 clones, about 89% seen once. The sample consisted of PBMCs or T cells enriched from blood (not recorded which). These receptors came from a woman under 30 who had recovered from COVID-19.

The V gene is TRBV3-1 (or the pseudogene TRBV3-2), the J gene TRBJ2-3; D is undetermined. Germline CDR1 and CDR2: LGHDT and YNNKEL (reference sequence). V was pared by 4 bases and J by 3 bases, with 8 bases between. This CDR3 is built from 13 residues. The CDR3 region has the DNA TGTGCCAGCAGCCTTCTCCGGACAGATACGCAGTATTTT. Its translation is CASSLLRTDTQYF.

The genes are TRBV5-4 and TRBJ2-3; D not certain. Per germline, CDR1 SGHNT and CDR2 YYREEE (reference sequence). There are 14 residues in the CDR3. The V end lost 0 bases, the J end lost 4 bases, and 9 bases lay between the germline ends. CDR3: CASSLGNGADTQYF. The DNA of the CDR3 is TGTGCCAGCAGCTTGGGCAACGGAGCAGATACGCAGTATTTT.